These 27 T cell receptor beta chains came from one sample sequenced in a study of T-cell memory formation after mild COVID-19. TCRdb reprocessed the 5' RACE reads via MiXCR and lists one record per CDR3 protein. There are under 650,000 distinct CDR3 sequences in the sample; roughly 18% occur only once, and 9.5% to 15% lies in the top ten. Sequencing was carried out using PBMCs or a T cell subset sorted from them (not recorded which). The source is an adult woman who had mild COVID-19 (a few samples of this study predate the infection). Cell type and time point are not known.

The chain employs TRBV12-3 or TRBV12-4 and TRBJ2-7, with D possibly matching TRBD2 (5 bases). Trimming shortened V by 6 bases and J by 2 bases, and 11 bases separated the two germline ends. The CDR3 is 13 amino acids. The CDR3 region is CASRGDGAYEQYF. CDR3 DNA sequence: TGTGCCAGCAGGGGAGACGGAGCCTACGAGCAGTACTTC.

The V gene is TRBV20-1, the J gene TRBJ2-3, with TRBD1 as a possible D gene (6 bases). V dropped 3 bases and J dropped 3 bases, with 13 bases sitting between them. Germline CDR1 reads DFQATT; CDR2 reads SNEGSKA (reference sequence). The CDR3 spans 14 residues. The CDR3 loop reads CSASLQGRTDTQYF. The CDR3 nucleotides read TGCAGTGCTAGCTTGCAGGGGCGGACAGATACGCAGTATTTT.

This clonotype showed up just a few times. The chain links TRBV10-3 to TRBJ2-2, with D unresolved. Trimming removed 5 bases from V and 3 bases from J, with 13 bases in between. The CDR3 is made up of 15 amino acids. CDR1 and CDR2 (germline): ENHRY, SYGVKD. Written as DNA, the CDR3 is TGTGCCATCAGTCCCCCCAATAGGGACACCGGGGAGCTGTTTTTT. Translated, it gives CAISPPNRDTGELFF.

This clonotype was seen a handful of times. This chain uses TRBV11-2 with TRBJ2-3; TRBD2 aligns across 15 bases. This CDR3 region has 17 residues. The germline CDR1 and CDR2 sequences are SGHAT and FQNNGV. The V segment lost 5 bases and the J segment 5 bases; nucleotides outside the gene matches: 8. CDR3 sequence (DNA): TGTGCCAGCAGCCCATGGACTAGCGGGGGGGCAGGAGATACGCAGTATTTT. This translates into CASSPWTSGGAGDTQYF.

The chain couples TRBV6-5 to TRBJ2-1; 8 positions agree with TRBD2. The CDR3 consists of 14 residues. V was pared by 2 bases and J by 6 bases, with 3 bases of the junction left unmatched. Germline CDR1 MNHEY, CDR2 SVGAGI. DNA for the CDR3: TGTGCCAGCAGTTACAGGCTAGCGGGCAATGAGCAGTTCTTC. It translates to CASSYRLAGNEQFF.

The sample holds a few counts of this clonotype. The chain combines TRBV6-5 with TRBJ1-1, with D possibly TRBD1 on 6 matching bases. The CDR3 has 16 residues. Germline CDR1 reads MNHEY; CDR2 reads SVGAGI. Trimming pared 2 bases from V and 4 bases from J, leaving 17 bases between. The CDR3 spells CASSYDRRRGGTEAFF. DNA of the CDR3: TGTGCCAGCAGTTACGACAGGCGCCGGGGAGGCACTGAAGCTTTCTTT.

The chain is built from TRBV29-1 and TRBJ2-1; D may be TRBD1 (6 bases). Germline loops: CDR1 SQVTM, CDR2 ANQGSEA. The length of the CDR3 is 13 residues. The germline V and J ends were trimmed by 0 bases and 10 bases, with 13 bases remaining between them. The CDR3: CSVEEENREEQFF. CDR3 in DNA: TGCAGCGTTGAAGAGGAGAACAGGGAGGAGCAGTTCTTC.

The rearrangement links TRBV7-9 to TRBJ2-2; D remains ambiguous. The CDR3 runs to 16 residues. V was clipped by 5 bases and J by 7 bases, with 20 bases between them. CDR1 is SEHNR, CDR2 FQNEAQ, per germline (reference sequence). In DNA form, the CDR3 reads TGTGCCAGCAGCACCCGGGCCCTCCAGCAAAGCGGGGAGCTGTTTTTT. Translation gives CASSTRALQQSGELFF.

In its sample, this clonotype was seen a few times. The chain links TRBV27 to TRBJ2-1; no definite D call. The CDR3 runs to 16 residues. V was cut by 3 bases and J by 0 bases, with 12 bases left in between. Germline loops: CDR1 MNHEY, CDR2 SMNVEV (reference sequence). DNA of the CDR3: TGTGCCAGCAGTTTCCGCCCTCCGAGCTCCTACAATGAGCAGTTCTTC. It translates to CASSFRPPSSYNEQFF.

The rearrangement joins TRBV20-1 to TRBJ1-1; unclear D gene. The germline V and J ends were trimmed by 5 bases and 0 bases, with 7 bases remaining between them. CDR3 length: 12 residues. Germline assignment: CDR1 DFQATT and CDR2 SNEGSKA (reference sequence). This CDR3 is CSASTVNTEAFF. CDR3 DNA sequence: TGCAGTGCTTCGACGGTGAACACTGAAGCTTTCTTT.

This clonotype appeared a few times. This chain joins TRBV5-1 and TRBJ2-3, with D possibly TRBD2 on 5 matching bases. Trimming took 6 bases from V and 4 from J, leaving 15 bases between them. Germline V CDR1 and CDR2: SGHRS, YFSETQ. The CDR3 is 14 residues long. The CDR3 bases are TGCGCCAGCACGTCCGGAGGAGGTGCAGATACGCAGTATTTT. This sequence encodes CASTSGGGADTQYF.

CDR3 loop: CASSFSGQGAVEAFF. CDR3 in DNA: TGTGCCAGCAGCTTTTCAGGACAGGGGGCTGTTGAAGCTTTCTTT. V usage is TRBV7-9 and J usage is TRBJ1-1; TRBD1 matches 11 bases. Germline values: CDR1 SEHNR, CDR2 FQNEAQ (reference sequence). The CDR3 length is 15 residues. The V and J ends lost 3 bases and 7 bases, in that order; junction bases with no gene match: 7. The complete variable domain, with remaining parts taken from reference TRBV7-9 and TRBJ1-1, reads DTGVSQNPRHKITKRGQNVTFRCDPISEHNRLYWYRQTLGQGPEFLTYFQNEAQLEKSRLLSDRFSAERPKGSFSTLEIQRTEQGDSAMYLCASSFSGQGAVEAFFGQGTRLTVV.

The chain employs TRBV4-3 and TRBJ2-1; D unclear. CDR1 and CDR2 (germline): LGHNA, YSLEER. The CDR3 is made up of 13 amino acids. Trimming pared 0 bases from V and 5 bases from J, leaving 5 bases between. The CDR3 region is CASSQELDNEQFF. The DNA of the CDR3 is TGCGCCAGCAGCCAAGAATTAGACAATGAGCAGTTCTTC.

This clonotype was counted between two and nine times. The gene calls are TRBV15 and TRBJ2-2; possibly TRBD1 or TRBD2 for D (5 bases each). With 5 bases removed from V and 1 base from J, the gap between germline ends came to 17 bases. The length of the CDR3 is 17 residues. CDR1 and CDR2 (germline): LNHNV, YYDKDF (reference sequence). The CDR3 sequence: CATSGPAGGGNTGELFF. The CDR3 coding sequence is TGTGCCACCAGCGGACCGGCGGGTGGGGGGAACACCGGGGAGCTGTTTTTT.

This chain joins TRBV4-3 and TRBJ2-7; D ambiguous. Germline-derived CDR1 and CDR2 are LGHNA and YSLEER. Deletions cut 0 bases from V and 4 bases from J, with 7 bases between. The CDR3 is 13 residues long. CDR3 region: CASSQDFRYEQYF. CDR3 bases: TGCGCCAGCAGCCAAGATTTCCGTTACGAGCAGTACTTC.

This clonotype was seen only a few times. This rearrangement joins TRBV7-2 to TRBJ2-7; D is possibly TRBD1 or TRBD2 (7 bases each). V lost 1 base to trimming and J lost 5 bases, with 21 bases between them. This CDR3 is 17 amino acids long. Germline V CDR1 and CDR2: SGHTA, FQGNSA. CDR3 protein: CASSLVLTGRGSDEQYF. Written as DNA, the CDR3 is TGTGCCAGCAGCTTAGTGCTGACAGGGAGGGGTAGCGACGAGCAGTACTTC.

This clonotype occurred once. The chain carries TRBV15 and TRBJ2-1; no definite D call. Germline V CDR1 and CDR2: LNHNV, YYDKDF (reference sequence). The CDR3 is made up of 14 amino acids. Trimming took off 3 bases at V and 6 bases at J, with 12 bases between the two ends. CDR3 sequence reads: CATSSGRIGNEQFF. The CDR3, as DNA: TGTGCCACCAGCAGTGGGCGGATCGGCAATGAGCAGTTCTTC.

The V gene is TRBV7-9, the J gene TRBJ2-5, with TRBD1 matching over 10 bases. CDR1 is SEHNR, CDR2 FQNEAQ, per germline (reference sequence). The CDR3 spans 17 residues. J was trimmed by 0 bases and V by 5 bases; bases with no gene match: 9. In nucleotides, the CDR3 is TGTGCCAGCAGCCCGCGTCCCGGGACAGGGGACCAAGAGACCCAGTACTTC. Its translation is CASSPRPGTGDQETQYF.

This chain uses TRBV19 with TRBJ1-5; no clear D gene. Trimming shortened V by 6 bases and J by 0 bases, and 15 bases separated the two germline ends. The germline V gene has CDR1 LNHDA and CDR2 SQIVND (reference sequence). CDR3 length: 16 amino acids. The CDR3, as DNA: TGTGCCAGTAGAAATGACCGACACCTTAGCAATCAGCCCCAGCATTTT. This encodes CASRNDRHLSNQPQHF.

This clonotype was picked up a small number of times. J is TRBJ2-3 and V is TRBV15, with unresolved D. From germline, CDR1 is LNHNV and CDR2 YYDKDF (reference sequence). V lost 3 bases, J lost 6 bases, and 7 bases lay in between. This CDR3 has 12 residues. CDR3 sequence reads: CATSSGRDTQYF. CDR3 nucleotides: TGTGCCACCAGCAGCGGACGTGATACGCAGTATTTT.

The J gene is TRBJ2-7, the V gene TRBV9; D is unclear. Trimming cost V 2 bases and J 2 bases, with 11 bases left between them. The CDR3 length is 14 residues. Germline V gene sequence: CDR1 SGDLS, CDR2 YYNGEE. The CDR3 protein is CASSVGYGPYEQYF. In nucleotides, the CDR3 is TGTGCCAGCAGCGTCGGATACGGGCCCTACGAGCAGTACTTC. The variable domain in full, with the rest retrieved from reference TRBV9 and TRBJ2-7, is DSGVTQTPKHLITATGQRVTLRCSPRSGDLSVYWYQQSLDQGLQFLIQYYNGEERAKGNILERFSAQQFPDLHSELNLSSLELGDSALYFCASSVGYGPYEQYFGPGTRLTVT.

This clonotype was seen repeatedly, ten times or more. CDR3 sequence (DNA): TGTGCCAGCAGCTCCCCCCCGGGGAAAATTTCTGGGGCCAACGTCCTGACTTTC. Its protein product is CASSSPPGKISGANVLTF. The chain joins TRBV5-5 to TRBJ2-6; D is perhaps TRBD2 (5 bases). The CDR3 sequence is 18 residues long. Trimming left V 3 bases short and J 1 base short, with 17 bases between. Looked up from germline, CDR1 is SGHKS and CDR2 is YYEKEE (reference sequence).

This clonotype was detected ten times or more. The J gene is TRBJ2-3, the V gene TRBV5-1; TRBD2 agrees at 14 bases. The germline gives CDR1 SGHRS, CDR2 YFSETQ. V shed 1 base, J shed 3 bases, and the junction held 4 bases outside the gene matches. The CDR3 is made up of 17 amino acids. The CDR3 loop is CASSLMTSGGATDTQYF. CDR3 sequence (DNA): TGCGCCAGCAGCTTGATGACTAGCGGGGGGGCAACAGATACGCAGTATTTT.

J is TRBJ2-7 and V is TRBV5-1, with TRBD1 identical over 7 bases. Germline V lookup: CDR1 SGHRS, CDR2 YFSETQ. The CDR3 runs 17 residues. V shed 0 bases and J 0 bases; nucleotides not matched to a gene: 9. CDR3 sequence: CASSLGGQATFSYEQYF. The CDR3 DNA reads TGCGCCAGCAGCTTGGGAGGACAGGCGACGTTCTCCTACGAGCAGTACTTC.

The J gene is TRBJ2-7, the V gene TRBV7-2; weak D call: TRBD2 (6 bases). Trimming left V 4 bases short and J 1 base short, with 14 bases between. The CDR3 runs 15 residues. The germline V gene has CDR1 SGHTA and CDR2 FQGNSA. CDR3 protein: CASSWGGARSYEQYF. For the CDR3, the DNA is TGTGCCAGCAGCTGGGGCGGGGCAAGGTCCTACGAGCAGTACTTC. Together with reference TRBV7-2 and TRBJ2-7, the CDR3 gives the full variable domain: GAGVSQSPSNKVTEKGKDVELRCDPISGHTALYWYRQSLGQGLEFLIYFQGNSAPDKSGLPSDRFSAERTGGSVSTLTIQRTQQEDSAVYLCASSWGGARSYEQYFGPGTRLTVT.

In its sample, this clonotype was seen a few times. As DNA, the CDR3 is TGTGCCACCAGTGATAAGACCCGCGCTCTCCCCGGGGAGCTGTTTTTT. Its translation: CATSDKTRALPGELFF. The rearrangement joins TRBV24-1 to TRBJ2-2; no clear D gene. CDR3 length equals 16 residues. Looked up from germline, CDR1 is KGHDR and CDR2 is SFDVKD. Trimming took off 3 bases at V and 6 bases at J, with 16 bases between the two ends.

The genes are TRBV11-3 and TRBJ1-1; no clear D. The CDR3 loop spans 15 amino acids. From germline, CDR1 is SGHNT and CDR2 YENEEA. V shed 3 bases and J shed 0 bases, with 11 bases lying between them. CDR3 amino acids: CASSFSDRLNTEAFF. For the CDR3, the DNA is TGTGCCAGCAGCTTCTCCGACCGCTTGAACACTGAAGCTTTCTTT.